The 13 T cell receptor beta chains presented below share a single source sample, sequenced in a study of CD8+ T cells in alopecia areata. After isolation, RNA underwent reverse transcription to generate cDNA as the sequencing template. The repertoire was sequenced with immunoSEQ multiplex PCR; TCRdb's copy has only in-frame clones and lacks some. This sample has about 300,000 clones, each found more than once. Markers used for sorting pooled cutaneous lymph node cells were CD4, CD8alpha, NKG2D, NKG2ACE and others. The sequenced sample consisted of CD4+ T cells sorted from a lymph node. The receptors stem from a C3H/HeJ mouse with alopecia areata. This mouse strain has H2-k as its MHC haplotype.

This clone turned up a few times. Mouse names are used for the genes. The read falls 4 residues short of the CDR3 end, and the missing part is taken from the germline J gene. The J gene is TRBJ2-1, the V gene TRBV13-1; the match to TRBD2 covers 11 bases. Germline V gene sequence: CDR1 NSHNY, CDR2 SYGAGN. V lost 6 bases and J lost 3; bases outside the gene matches: 2. The CDR3 covers 14 residues. CDR3 bases read: TGTGCCAGCACAGGACTGGGGGGCTATGCT. Translating gives CASTGLGGYA. The whole CDR3 sequence reads CASTGLGGYAEQFF.

This clone has only a few counts. Gene names follow the mouse nomenclature. The DNA ends 4 residues before the CDR3 does, and the rest of the CDR3 is filled in from the germline J gene. This sample also contains other DNA sequences that code for the same CDR3. This chain joins TRBV5 and TRBJ2-7, with D maybe TRBD2 (6 bases). Germline values: CDR1 LGHNA, CDR2 YNLKQL (reference sequence). V shed 0 bases and J shed 3 bases, with 6 bases lying between them. The CDR3 contains 13 residues. CDR3 DNA (partial): TGTGCCAGCAGCCAAGATGGGGGCTAT. It yields the protein CASSQDGGY. The CDR3 in its entirety is CASSQDGGYEQYF.

This clone came up a few times. Germline and genes: mouse. The read ends 4 residues early relative to the CDR3; the germline J gene fills the gap. The V and J genes are TRBV1 and TRBJ2-3, with D perhaps assigned TRBD1 or TRBD2 (6 bases each). V was cut by 0 bases and J by 2 bases, with 9 bases left in between. There are 15 residues in the CDR3. CDR1 is NSQYPW and CDR2 is LRSPGD in the germline V gene (reference sequence). CDR3 sequence: CTCSAEGALAETLYF. The CDR3 DNA, read in part, is TGCACCTGCAGTGCAGAGGGGGCGCTTGCAGAA.

In its sample, this clone was seen a few times. Gene names denote mouse genes. This CDR3 is also generated by other DNA sequences in the sample. The part of the CDR3 DNA that was read is TGCACCTGCAGTGCGTGGGGGGGGAACTATGCT. It yields the protein CTCSAWGGNYA. From start to end, the CDR3 is CTCSAWGGNYAEQFF. This chain joins TRBV1 and TRBJ2-1, with 8 bases fitting TRBD2. The CDR3 end is not reached by the read, which stops 4 residues before it; the germline J gene fills it in. CDR1 and CDR2 from the germline V gene are NSQYPW and LRSPGD (reference sequence). V lost 3 bases and J lost 1; bases outside the gene matches: 2. This CDR3 has 15 amino acids.

This clone came up a few times. Gene names refer to mouse genes. The read ends 4 residues early relative to the CDR3; the germline J gene fills the gap. The chain is built from TRBV13-2 and TRBJ2-5; D unresolved. Germline CDR1 and CDR2: NNHNN and SYGAGS (reference sequence). CDR3 length equals 13 residues. The part of the CDR3 DNA that was read is TGTGCCAGCGGTGATCCCAGAAAAGAC. The encoded protein is CASGDPRKD. The full CDR3 protein reads CASGDPRKDTQYF.

In regard to this clone: The listed genes are named as in mouse. The sequenced fragment ends 4 residues before the CDR3 boundary, so the rest is inferred from the germline J gene. Other DNA variants within this sample encode the same CDR3. The rearrangement links TRBV31 to TRBJ2-3; D not certain. Trimming removed 1 base from V and 2 bases from J, with 7 bases in between. This CDR3 has 13 residues. Germline V gives CDR1 GKSSPN, CDR2 SITVG. CDR3 DNA, as far as it was read: TGTGCCTGGAGTCAGGGTTTTGCAGAA. It specifies CAWSQGFAE. The whole CDR3 reads CAWSQGFAETLYF.

Of note for this clone: The genes and germline here are from mouse. The read is 4 residues too short to cover the CDR3 end, so that end is filled in from the germline J gene. The V call is TRBV13-1, the J call TRBJ2-7; maybe TRBD1 (6 bases). Trimming removed 1 base at V and 0 bases at J, with 11 bases between. CDR3 length: 15 amino acids. Germline CDR1 and CDR2: NSHNY and SYGAGN. CDR3 sequence reads: CASSDSGAFSYEQYF. The CDR3 DNA, read in part, is TGTGCCAGCAGTGATTCAGGGGCCTTCTCCTAT.

This clone was seen a handful of times. Any gene name here is a mouse gene name. Additional DNA sequences in this sample encode the identical CDR3. The CDR3: CASSGDWGNQDTQYF. CDR3 bases read: TGTGCCAGCAGTGGTGACTGGGGGAACCAAGAC. This chain uses TRBV13-1 with TRBJ2-5; 9 bases line up with TRBD2. The read terminates 4 residues ahead of where the CDR3 ends, so the germline J gene completes it. V was pared by 3 bases and J by 0 bases, with 2 bases of the junction left unmatched. Germline CDR1 is NSHNY and CDR2 is SYGAGN. The CDR3 is made up of 15 amino acids.

This clone was counted only a few times. Gene names and germline refer to mouse. Read sequence stops 4 residues before the CDR3 end, and the germline J gene provides the missing end. The chain joins TRBV13-1 to TRBJ1-2; D possibly corresponds to TRBD1 (6 bases). This CDR3 has 14 amino acids. The ends were cut back, 6 bases at V and 0 bases at J, with 12 bases in the middle. CDR1 NSHNY and CDR2 SYGAGN come from the germline V gene. The CDR3 DNA, read in part, is TGTGCCAGCAAGACCAGGGGAGCAAACTCC. Amino acid sequence: CASKTRGANS. The whole CDR3 sequence reads CASKTRGANSDYTF.

To note about this clone: Mouse germline and gene names are used. The sequence runs out 4 residues before the end of the CDR3; the remainder is reconstructed from the germline J gene. This chain uses TRBV17 with TRBJ2-2; 10 nucleotides match TRBD1. This CDR3 comprises 14 residues. The germline gives CDR1 MNHDT, CDR2 YYDKIL. Germline trimming cut 6 bases from V and 4 bases from J; bases unmatched to any gene: 2. The CDR3 bases that were read are TGTGCTAGCAGGAGGACAGGGGGCACCGGG. Residues: CASRRTGGTG. The full CDR3 reads CASRRTGGTGQLYF.

Note on this clone: The gene names given are mouse names. Read sequence stops 4 residues before the CDR3 end, and the germline J gene provides the missing end. This chain connects TRBV13-1 to TRBJ2-2; 9 bases map to TRBD1. Germline lookup yields CDR1 NSHNY and CDR2 SYGAGN. The CDR3 contains 16 residues. With 2 bases clipped from V and 2 bases from J, the junction kept 4 bases outside the gene matches. The CDR3 reads CASSERQGGNTGQLYF. The sequenced part of the CDR3 DNA is TGTGCCAGCAGTGAACGACAGGGGGGGAACACCGGG.

This clone was detected only a few times. Gene and germline names: mouse. Coverage ceases 4 residues before the CDR3 finishes, and the germline J gene fills in the end. This chain connects TRBV1 to TRBJ2-2, with TRBD1 matching 7 bases. The CDR3 is 15 residues long. CDR1 NSQYPW and CDR2 LRSPGD come from the germline V gene (reference sequence). J was trimmed by 2 bases and V by 1 base; bases with no gene match: 1. The CDR3 here is CTCSAGRGNTGQLYF. The DNA read from the CDR3 is TGCACCTGCAGTGCAGGCAGGGGGAACACCGGG.

To note about this clone: Here the gene names and germline are mouse. The read ends 4 residues shy of where the CDR3 ends; the end is completed using the germline J gene. This specimen includes other DNA sequences encoding the same CDR3. V gene TRBV13-1 combines with J gene TRBJ2-5, with 11 bases identical to TRBD2. The CDR3 runs to 14 residues. From germline, CDR1 is NSHNY and CDR2 SYGAGN. CDR3 loop: CASSRLGGEDTQYF. Incomplete CDR3 DNA: TGTGCCAGCAGTCGACTGGGGGGGGAAGAC.